This T cell receptor beta chain was captured by sequencing in a study of cytomegalovirus exposure and HLA in healthy donors. About the research overall: Unique TCR beta sequences numbering over 100 million came from about 179 million T cells in an earlier analysis. Study-wide points: Some TCR beta chains (around 160 of them) were listed as cytomegalovirus-associated. An assumption of roughly uniform sequencing depth across donors underlay the presence/absence analyses.

This clone came up once. Its antigen is unidentified. J was trimmed by 2 bases and V by 10 bases; bases with no gene match: 7. The length of the CDR3 is 13 residues. Germline V gene data show CDR1 as SNHLY and CDR2 as FYNNEI. The PCR ran on 60 Vbeta and 13 Jbeta primers. Generated by immunoSEQ multiplex PCR, the TCRdb table keeps only in-frame clones and is missing some. In the table there are about 180,000 clones, around 77% of which are singletons. The sample consisted of PBMCs. This sequence originates from a man in his sixties in good health and CMV-seronegative. The V gene is TRBV2, the J gene TRBJ2-5, with 7 positions matching TRBD1. In DNA form, the CDR3 reads TGTGCCACCCAAGGGGGCAGACAAGAGACCCAGTACTTC. This translates into CATQGGRQETQYF.